One sample yielded the 7 T cell receptor beta chains listed below, sequenced in a study of cytomegalovirus exposure and HLA in healthy donors. This table comes from immunoSEQ multiplex PCR, and its TCRdb copy is limited to in-frame clones, with some not included. The sample lists 85,000 to 120,000 clones, around 89% seen once, with about 1.8% in the top ten. Sequencing was done on a sample of PBMCs. The receptors come from a woman between 18 and 30 years old in good health and CMV-seropositive.

The chain joins TRBV6-5 to TRBJ2-2; D gene unclear. Germline V CDR1 and CDR2: MNHEY, SVGAGI. V lost 4 bases and J lost 7, with 10 bases in between. This CDR3 has 13 amino acids. The DNA for the CDR3 is TGTGCCAGCAGTTTCTACGTCGACGGGGAGCTGTTTTTT. Translated: CASSFYVDGELFF.

This clone occurred a few times. The rearrangement joins TRBV4-2 to TRBJ2-7, with D perhaps TRBD1 (5 bases). Germline CDR1 LGHNA, CDR2 YNFKEQ. The V and J ends lost 3 bases and 9 bases respectively, with 9 bases between them. The CDR3 extends over 11 amino acids. CDR3 coding DNA: TGTGCCAGCAGCCAGGCAGGGATGCAGTACTTC. Translated, it gives CASSQAGMQYF.

The V gene is TRBV5-4, the J gene TRBJ2-7; TRBD1 matches at 7 bases. The CDR3 contains 14 residues. Germline assignment: CDR1 SGHNT and CDR2 YYREEE (reference sequence). The J segment lost 5 bases and the V segment lost 0 bases, leaving 5 bases of the junction unmatched. This CDR3 is CASSLGQGIDEQYF. DNA of the CDR3: TGTGCCAGCAGCTTGGGACAGGGTATCGACGAGCAGTACTTC. Full variable domain (remainder filled in from reference TRBV5-4 and TRBJ2-7): ETGVTQSPTHLIKTRGQQVTLRCSSQSGHNTVSWYQQALGQGPQFIFQYYREEENGRGNFPPRFSGLQFPNYSSELNVNALELDDSALYLCASSLGQGIDEQYFGPGTRLTVT.

The CDR3 region has the DNA TGTGCCAGTCCTCTTAACAGGGTTTATTACACCATATATTTT. Translation: CASPLNRVYYTIYF. This rearrangement joins TRBV25-1 to TRBJ1-3, with a tentative D call TRBD1 (6 bases). In germline, CDR1 is MGHDK, CDR2 SYGVNS. The germline V and J ends were trimmed by 9 bases and 8 bases, with 20 bases remaining between them. The CDR3 extends over 14 amino acids.

The V and J genes are TRBV15 and TRBJ2-1, with 10 bases identical to TRBD1. Trimming took 5 bases from V and 8 from J; bases not matched to a gene: 0. Germline loops: CDR1 LNHNV, CDR2 YYDKDF (reference sequence). CDR3 length: 12 amino acids. In DNA, the CDR3 is TGTGCCACCAGCGGGACAGGGGATGAGCAGTTCTTC. This codes for CATSGTGDEQFF.

The V and J genes are TRBV5-1 and TRBJ2-3; 7 bases agree with TRBD1. The CDR3 is 16 residues long. Germline V lookup: CDR1 SGHRS, CDR2 YFSETQ. V lost 4 bases, J lost 3 bases, and 11 bases stayed unmatched. This CDR3 reads CASSPARQGFTDTQYF. In DNA form, the CDR3 reads TGCGCCAGCAGCCCGGCCCGACAGGGTTTTACAGATACGCAGTATTTT.

The V call is TRBV5-1, the J call TRBJ1-2; 9 bases are shared with TRBD1. Losses at the gene ends were 4 bases for V and 0 bases for J; bases not matched to a gene: 4. Looked up from germline, CDR1 is SGHRS and CDR2 is YFSETQ. The CDR3 contains 15 residues. CDR3: CASSARQGANYGYTF. CDR3 DNA sequence: TGCGCCAGCAGCGCCAGACAGGGGGCTAACTATGGCTACACCTTC.